This is a list of T cell receptor beta chains from one sample in a study of blood T cell repertoires in COVID-19. Using immunoSEQ multiplex PCR, the repertoire was profiled, and TCRdb retains in-frame clones only, with some absent. The repertoire includes approximately 300,000 clones, 80% to 95% of them detected once, and under 7% sits in the top ten. Sequencing was done on a sample of peripheral blood. The origin of the receptors is a woman younger than 45 with COVID-19, enrolled during active disease. Each CDR3 is given with its conserved first and last residue. The order of the fields is CDR3 length, J gene, V gene, CDR3 protein.

CDR3 length: 15
J gene: TRBJ2-1
V gene: TRBV6-5
CDR3 protein: CASSIRDRGNNEQFF

CDR3 length: 15
J gene: TRBJ1-1
V gene: TRBV6-5
CDR3 protein: CASSRGGQTNTEAFF

CDR3 length: 15
J gene: TRBJ2-3
V gene: TRBV5-1
CDR3 protein: CASRGTGSSTDTQYF

CDR3 length: 16
J gene: TRBJ2-1
V gene: TRBV4-2
CDR3 protein: CASSLEGGGSYNEQFF

CDR3 length: 16
J gene: TRBJ1-6
V gene: TRBV5-6
CDR3 protein: CASSPGQGRYNSPLHF

CDR3 length: 18
J gene: TRBJ1-3
V gene: TRBV4-1
CDR3 protein: CASSPGGQGAYSGNTIYF

CDR3 length: 15
J gene: TRBJ1-4
V gene: TRBV28
CDR3 protein: CASDAWGQGSEKLFF

CDR3 length: 15
J gene: TRBJ2-1
V gene: TRBV4-1
CDR3 protein: CASRQELAGVNEQFF

CDR3 length: 15
J gene: TRBJ1-6
V gene: TRBV18
CDR3 protein: CASSEGTAYNSPLHF

CDR3 length: 14
J gene: TRBJ2-1
V gene: TRBV24-1
CDR3 protein: CATSEPGQYNEQFF

CDR3 length: 11
J gene: TRBJ1-2
V gene: TRBV29-1
CDR3 protein: CSGKGANGYTF

CDR3 length: 14
J gene: TRBJ1-3
V gene: TRBV30
CDR3 protein: CAWRGQVSGNTIYF

CDR3 length: 15
J gene: TRBJ2-2
V gene: TRBV28
CDR3 protein: CASSLRRGNTGELFF

CDR3 length: 15
J gene: TRBJ1-5
V gene: TRBV28
CDR3 protein: CASSSPGQGDQPQHF

CDR3 length: 13
J gene: TRBJ2-7
V gene: TRBV28
CDR3 protein: CASSLGRAYEQYF

CDR3 length: 15
J gene: TRBJ2-3
V gene: TRBV30
CDR3 protein: CAWIISAGGGDTQYF

CDR3 length: 15
J gene: TRBJ2-1
V gene: TRBV24-1
CDR3 protein: CATSDPGQGANEQFF

CDR3 length: 12
J gene: TRBJ1-5
V gene: TRBV19
CDR3 protein: CASSISDQPQHF

CDR3 length: 16
J gene: TRBJ2-2
V gene: TRBV7-3
CDR3 protein: CASSVTGGRNTGELFF

CDR3 length: 13
J gene: TRBJ1-4
V gene: TRBV18
CDR3 protein: CASSPDRDWELFF

CDR3 length: 15
J gene: TRBJ1-4
V gene: TRBV4-1
CDR3 protein: CASSPPGAFNEKLFF

CDR3 length: 13
J gene: TRBJ2-7
V gene: TRBV3-1/TRBV3-2
CDR3 protein: CASSQETRGEQYF

CDR3 length: 16
J gene: TRBJ1-1
V gene: TRBV4-1
CDR3 protein: CASSHVDSLMNTEAFF

CDR3 length: 12
J gene: TRBJ1-5
V gene: TRBV3-1/TRBV3-2
CDR3 protein: CASSQLQGAQHF

CDR3 length: 12
J gene: TRBJ1-6
V gene: TRBV11-2
CDR3 protein: CASSPPDSPLHF